These 30 T cell receptor beta chains share one sample of origin, sequenced in a study of cytomegalovirus exposure and HLA in healthy donors. The PCR employed 60 Vbeta primers together with 13 Jbeta primers. Sequencing used immunoSEQ multiplex PCR; TCRdb keeps in-frame clones, though not all of them. The sample records around 180,000 clones, roughly 80% being singletons. Sequenced input: PBMCs. The source is a woman aged 50 to 65 in good health and CMV-seronegative.

This clone was counted once. The V call is TRBV6-1, the J call TRBJ1-4, with D tentatively TRBD1 (6 bases). V lost 4 bases and J 0 bases, leaving 18 bases between the germline ends. Per the germline V gene, CDR1 is MNHNS and CDR2 is SASEGT. The CDR3 loop spans 18 amino acids. The CDR3 DNA follows: TGTGCCAGCAGTGGGAATACAGGGCTCGCGGCAACTAATGAAAAACTGTTTTTT. The encoded protein is CASSGNTGLAATNEKLFF.

The CDR3 loop reads CASRSTAGQHNSPLHF. CDR3 coding DNA: TGTGCAAGTCGCTCCACGGCGGGACAGCATAATTCACCCCTCCACTTT. V usage is TRBV12-2 and J usage is TRBJ1-6; the D call in the table, TRBD1, was not verified against the DNA. TRBV12-2 is tagged as a pseudogene. The CDR3 has 16 amino acids.

A single count supports this clone. The chain combines TRBV7-3 with TRBJ2-6; perhaps TRBD1 as D (5 bases). With 8 bases removed from V and 0 bases from J, the gap between germline ends came to 8 bases. This CDR3 region has 14 residues. Germline values: CDR1 SGHTA, CDR2 FQGTGA. As DNA, the CDR3 is TGTGCCAGCGCAGGGCCCTCTGGGGCCAACGTCCTGACTTTC. Protein sequence: CASAGPSGANVLTF.

This CDR3 reads CASSLIWGLAGNEQFF. CDR3 nucleotide sequence: TGTGCCAGCAGCTTAATCTGGGGACTAGCGGGAAATGAGCAGTTCTTC. The chain is built from TRBV7-2 and TRBJ2-1; 13 bases match TRBD2. Germline CDR1 and CDR2: SGHTA and FQGNSA. The CDR3 sequence is 16 residues long. The ends lost 2 bases at V and 7 bases at J; junction bases unmatched: 5.

V gene TRBV27 combines with J gene TRBJ1-5, with 7 nucleotides matching TRBD1. CDR3 size: 23 residues. V trimming: 6 bases; J trimming: 0 bases; junction bases outside the gene matches: 29. CDR1 and CDR2 from the germline V gene are MNHEY and SMNVEV (reference sequence). This CDR3 reads CASSGPYSWKQGIKPYSNQPQHF. CDR3 DNA: TGTGCCAGCAGCGGCCCTTATTCATGGAAACAGGGGATCAAACCCTATAGCAATCAGCCCCAGCATTTT.

V gene TRBV10-3 combines with J gene TRBJ1-5; a possible D gene is TRBD1 (6 bases). Trimming removed 0 bases at V and 7 bases at J, with 13 bases between. This CDR3 spans 15 amino acids. Germline loops: CDR1 ENHRY, CDR2 SYGVKD. The CDR3 loop is CAISESRQDSQPQHF. In nucleotides, the CDR3 is TGTGCCATCAGTGAGTCGCGACAGGACAGCCAGCCCCAGCATTTT.

The V call is TRBV19, the J call TRBJ2-2; 12 positions agree with TRBD2. This CDR3 region has 16 residues. V lost 10 bases, J lost 2 bases, and 8 bases stayed unmatched. Looked up from germline, CDR1 is LNHDA and CDR2 is SQIVND (reference sequence). The CDR3 DNA sequence: TGTGCCACCGTGACTAGCGGGGGATCAAACACCGGGGAGCTGTTTTTT. It translates to CATVTSGGSNTGELFF.

The chain's CDR3 is CASSSGTSGYNEQFF. CDR3 bases: TGTGCCAGCAGCTCGGGGACTAGCGGGTACAATGAGCAGTTCTTC. The chain uses TRBV5-6 and TRBJ2-1; TRBD2 matches at 12 bases. Trimming at V came to 3 bases and at J to 4 bases, leaving 2 bases not matched to a gene. The germline CDR1 and CDR2 sequences are SGHDT and YYEEEE. The CDR3 length is 15 residues.

V and J are TRBV4-3 and TRBJ2-1, with TRBD2 identical over 10 bases. This CDR3 region has 14 residues. Germline CDR1 and CDR2: LGHNA and YSLEER. Trimming removed 4 bases from V and 6 bases from J; junction bases left unmatched: 3. The CDR3 DNA follows: TGCGCCAGCAGCCTGAGCGGGGGGGCCAATGAGCAGTTCTTC. It encodes CASSLSGGANEQFF.

The rearrangement links TRBV19 to TRBJ1-1, with D possibly TRBD1 on 5 matching bases. This CDR3 has 13 residues. Trimming pared 7 bases from V and 3 bases from J, leaving 12 bases between. Germline V lookup: CDR1 LNHDA, CDR2 SQIVND (reference sequence). The CDR3 reads CASTHRSYTEAFF. CDR3 bases: TGTGCCAGTACCCACAGGAGTTACACTGAAGCTTTCTTT.

V and J are TRBV15 and TRBJ1-2; D not resolved. This CDR3 contains 15 residues. Trimming took 0 bases from V and 4 from J, leaving 12 bases between them. The V gene's germline CDR1 is LNHNV and CDR2 YYDKDF (reference sequence). CDR3: CATSRDKAASYGYTF. In DNA form, the CDR3 reads TGTGCCACCAGCAGAGATAAGGCGGCCTCCTATGGCTACACCTTC.

The V call is TRBV19, the J call TRBJ2-3; D is perhaps TRBD1 (5 bases). This CDR3 has 12 amino acids. With 5 bases removed from V and 10 bases from J, the gap between germline ends came to 13 bases. Germline lookup yields CDR1 LNHDA and CDR2 SQIVND (reference sequence). In DNA, the CDR3 is TGTGCCAGTAGTCCCCGGCAGGGCGCGCAGTATTTT. Amino acid sequence: CASSPRQGAQYF.

The chain links TRBV30 to TRBJ2-2; D is ambiguous. Trimming removed 5 bases at V and 2 bases at J, with 3 bases between. The CDR3 spans 11 residues. Germline V gene data show CDR1 as GTSNPN and CDR2 as SVGIG (reference sequence). The CDR3 nucleotides read TGTGCCTGGGGCAACACCGGGGAGCTGTTTTTT. Its protein product is CAWGNTGELFF.

The chain joins TRBV4-1 to TRBJ2-1, with 7 bases that match TRBD1. From germline, CDR1 is MGHRA and CDR2 YSYEKL. CDR3 length: 15 amino acids. With V trimmed by 4 bases and J by 5 bases, 8 bases remained unmatched. CDR3 bases: TGCGCCAGCAGCCCGAAACAGGGGTTAAACAATGAGCAGTTCTTC. Translating it yields CASSPKQGLNNEQFF.

The chain links TRBV18 to TRBJ1-4; the match to TRBD1 covers 9 bases. Looked up from germline, CDR1 is KGHSH and CDR2 is LQKENI. The CDR3 contains 14 residues. The J segment lost 4 bases and the V segment lost 3 bases, leaving 0 bases of the junction unmatched. The chain's CDR3 is CASSPGQGNEKLFF. The CDR3 nucleotides read TGTGCCAGCTCACCGGGACAGGGTAATGAAAAACTGTTTTTT.

This clone was observed once. The V and J genes are TRBV7-2 and TRBJ1-1, with a possible D match to TRBD1 (5 bases). CDR1 and CDR2 (germline): SGHTA, FQGNSA. The CDR3 consists of 15 residues. Trimming removed 4 bases at V and 5 bases at J, with 17 bases between. The CDR3 region is CASSSTWAGQTEAFF. The CDR3 coding sequence is TGTGCCAGCAGCTCCACCTGGGCAGGGCAAACTGAAGCTTTCTTT. The full variable domain, completed using reference TRBV7-2 and TRBJ1-1, is GAGVSQSPSNKVTEKGKDVELRCDPISGHTALYWYRQSLGQGLEFLIYFQGNSAPDKSGLPSDRFSAERTGGSVSTLTIQRTQQEDSAVYLCASSSTWAGQTEAFFGQGTRLTVV.

This clone turned up a few times. The CDR3 nucleotides read TGCGCCAGCAGCCAAGGGACAGGGGCCGTCACAGATACGCAGTATTTT. Amino acid sequence: CASSQGTGAVTDTQYF. The chain couples TRBV4-3 to TRBJ2-3; 9 bases line up with TRBD1. This CDR3 has 16 amino acids. Germline CDR1 and CDR2: LGHNA and YSLEER. V shed 1 base and J 2 bases; nucleotides not matched to a gene: 4.

This chain connects TRBV9 to TRBJ2-5, with D tentatively TRBD2 (6 bases). The CDR3 is made up of 15 amino acids. Trimming removed 2 bases from V and 4 bases from J, with 15 bases in between. Germline V gives CDR1 SGDLS, CDR2 YYNGEE. The CDR3 region is CASSVGQGGVETQYF. The CDR3 DNA follows: TGTGCCAGCAGCGTTGGCCAGGGAGGCGTAGAGACCCAGTACTTC.

This sequence joins TRBV7-2 and TRBJ1-5; 8 bases line up with TRBD1. CDR1 is SGHTA and CDR2 is FQGNSA in the germline V gene. With 5 bases clipped from V and 4 bases from J, the junction kept 10 bases outside the gene matches. This CDR3 spans 16 amino acids. The CDR3 spells CASSLTTTGVNQPQHF. Here the CDR3 DNA reads TGTGCCAGCAGCCTAACCACGACAGGGGTGAATCAGCCCCAGCATTTT.

The chain combines TRBV5-6 with TRBJ1-2; 7 nucleotides align to TRBD1. The CDR3 contains 16 residues. Germline trimming cut 0 bases from V and 0 bases from J; bases unmatched to any gene: 5. From germline, CDR1 is SGHDT and CDR2 YYEEEE. The CDR3, as DNA: TGTGCCAGCAGCTTGGGGGTGGGGACAGCTAACTATGGCTACACCTTC. Its translation: CASSLGVGTANYGYTF.

This rearrangement joins TRBV30 to TRBJ1-1; tentatively, D is TRBD1 (6 bases). There are 15 residues in the CDR3. CDR1 GTSNPN and CDR2 SVGIG come from the germline V gene (reference sequence). Trimming shortened V by 1 base and J by 1 base, and 13 bases separated the two germline ends. The CDR3 is CAWSGPLGGNTEAFF. The CDR3 bases are TGTGCCTGGAGTGGGCCCCTAGGGGGGAACACTGAAGCTTTCTTT.

The chain has TRBV7-3 and TRBJ2-1, with TRBD2 matching over 11 bases. Germline CDR1 is SGHTA and CDR2 is FQGTGA. The CDR3 covers 15 residues. Trimming at V came to 5 bases and at J to 8 bases, leaving 8 bases not matched to a gene. The CDR3 sequence: CASSKVAGGHHEQFF. The CDR3, as DNA: TGTGCCAGCAGCAAAGTAGCGGGAGGGCACCATGAGCAGTTCTTC.

This clone was counted a few times. The chain combines TRBV7-8 with TRBJ1-1, with D possibly matching TRBD1 (6 bases). V dropped 5 bases and J dropped 2 bases, with 18 bases sitting between them. Germline V CDR1 and CDR2: SGHVS, FQNEAQ. The CDR3 is 16 residues long. CDR3 DNA: TGTGCCAGCAGCCCTGGGACAAACCTAATCAACACTGAAGCTTTCTTT. It translates to CASSPGTNLINTEAFF.

This clone was detected only once. This chain uses TRBV5-1 with TRBJ2-5; D is unresolved. The CDR3 contains 11 residues. The germline CDR1 and CDR2 sequences are SGHRS and YFSETQ. Trimming shortened V by 5 bases and J by 1 base, and 3 bases separated the two germline ends. CDR3 region: CASSIQETQYF. The CDR3 DNA reads TGCGCCAGCAGTATCCAAGAGACCCAGTACTTC. Complete variable domain (other parts from reference TRBV5-1 and TRBJ2-5): KAGVTQTPRYLIKTRGQQVTLSCSPISGHRSVSWYQQTPGQGLQFLFEYFSETQRNKGNFPGRFSGRQFSNSRSEMNVSTLELGDSALYLCASSIQETQYFGPGTRLLVL.

This clone was observed a handful of times. This chain joins TRBV4-2 and TRBJ2-6; D call uncertain. Germline values: CDR1 LGHNA, CDR2 YNFKEQ. The CDR3 has 15 residues. V shed 0 bases and J shed 0 bases, with 3 bases lying between them. The DNA for the CDR3 is TGTGCCAGCAGCCAAGACGGCTCTGGGGCCAACGTCCTGACTTTC. Translated: CASSQDGSGANVLTF.

The chain links TRBV19 to TRBJ1-1; D gene unclear. This CDR3 region has 13 residues. V dropped 5 bases and J dropped 0 bases, with 7 bases sitting between them. The germline CDR1 and CDR2 sequences are LNHDA and SQIVND (reference sequence). For the CDR3, the DNA is TGTGCCAGTAGTTATCGTGTGAACACTGAAGCTTTCTTT. Residues: CASSYRVNTEAFF.

The gene calls are TRBV5-8 and TRBJ2-4; unclear D gene. Germline lookup yields CDR1 SGHTS and CDR2 YDEGEE. The CDR3 covers 12 residues. The V and J ends lost 7 bases and 8 bases respectively, with 13 bases between them. CDR3 nucleotide sequence: TGTGCCAGCCTATACCATCGGGACATTCAGTACTTC. It encodes CASLYHRDIQYF.

This chain joins TRBV5-6 and TRBJ2-7; perhaps TRBD1 as D (5 bases). Trimming removed 0 bases at V and 0 bases at J, with 10 bases between. The CDR3 is made up of 15 amino acids. Germline-derived CDR1 and CDR2 are SGHDT and YYEEEE. The CDR3 region has the DNA TGTGCCAGCAGCTTGGTAGGGGCCCTCTCCTACGAGCAGTACTTC. Residues: CASSLVGALSYEQYF.

This clone appeared once. The junction and the germline gene differ at one end; a read error may be behind it. The J gene is TRBJ2-1, the V gene TRBV2; a weak D match, TRBD1 (7 bases). Germline V lookup: CDR1 SNHLY, CDR2 FYNNEI. This CDR3 has 14 amino acids. The CDR3 is CASREGGGHHEQFF. CDR3 nucleotides: TGTGCCAGCAGAGAAGGAGGGGGCCACCATGAGCAGTTCTTC.

In regard to this clone: Compared with germline, one end of the junction differs, possibly owing to a read error. J is TRBJ1-4 and V is TRBV28; 9 bases are shared with TRBD1. The CDR3 contains 13 residues. CDR1 is MDHEN, CDR2 SYDVKM, per germline. The CDR3, as DNA: TGTGCCAGCAGTTTAATGAAGGGTAGGACAGGGGCGTTT. It yields the protein CASSLMKGRTGAF.